The 4 T cell receptor beta chains in this list originate from one sample, sequenced in a study of T cells in Graves' hyperthyroidism and ophthalmopathy. Amplified TCR beta CDR3 regions derived from RNA transcripts. In the first-round RT-PCR of the TCR CDR3, the HTBI primer set was used. One entry per CDR3 protein, called by TCRdb with MiXCR from the multiplex PCR reads. The table has under 400,000 distinct CDR3 sequences, nearly 15% seen once. Material: blood. These receptors came from a woman aged 55-69 years with Graves' ophthalmopathy.

The chain links TRBV20-1 to TRBJ1-6; D call uncertain. Trimming removed 1 base at V and 0 bases at J, with 10 bases between. This CDR3 has 16 residues. Germline V gives CDR1 DFQATT, CDR2 SNEGSKA (reference sequence). The CDR3 region is CSARVGQSSYNSPLHF. CDR3 sequence (DNA): TGCAGTGCTAGAGTAGGGCAGAGCTCCTATAATTCACCCCTCCACTTT.

This clonotype was seen at least ten times. This rearrangement joins TRBV11-1 to TRBJ1-1; no reliable D call. Trimming left V 0 bases short and J 4 bases short, with 12 bases between. There are 15 residues in the CDR3. Per the germline V gene, CDR1 is SGHAT and CDR2 is FQDESV (reference sequence). The CDR3 protein is CASSLAHSYGTEAFF. The CDR3 bases are TGTGCCAGCAGCTTAGCGCACAGTTATGGCACTGAAGCTTTCTTT.

In its sample, this clonotype was seen many times. The chain combines TRBV4-1 with TRBJ1-1; D gene ambiguous. CDR3 length: 14 amino acids. Trimming shortened V by 3 bases and J by 1 base, and 9 bases separated the two germline ends. Germline-derived CDR1 and CDR2 are MGHRA and YSYEKL. CDR3 residues: CASSQFRANTEAFF. CDR3 in DNA: TGCGCCAGCAGCCAGTTTCGGGCGAACACTGAAGCTTTCTTT.

This clonotype was picked up many times. The chain couples TRBV20-1 to TRBJ1-5, with no clear D. The CDR3 length is 12 residues. The ends were cut back, 6 bases at V and 7 bases at J, with 13 bases in the middle. CDR1 is DFQATT and CDR2 is SNEGSKA in the germline V gene (reference sequence). The CDR3 protein is CSASGPTQPQHF. CDR3 DNA: TGCAGTGCATCCGGACCCACCCAGCCCCAGCATTTT.